The present TCR beta chain was sequenced within a study of shared clonotypes between healthy human individuals. Generated by immunoSEQ multiplex PCR, the TCRdb table keeps only in-frame clones and is missing some. This sample has some 500,000 clones; 79% occur once, and the top ten carry around 12%. This clone turned up a few times. This CDR3 comprises 14 residues. CDR1 is ENHRY and CDR2 is SYGVKD in the germline V gene. Losses at the gene ends were 4 bases for V and 1 base for J; bases not matched to a gene: 0. Sequencing used PBMCs. The receptor was derived from a woman between 35 and 50 years old in good health. Some clones in this sample may be carry-over from other donors' samples. The V and J genes are TRBV10-3 and TRBJ2-2; 7 nucleotides agree with TRBD1. The CDR3 is CAISGTGNTGELFF. The CDR3 DNA reads as TGTGCCATCAGTGGGACAGGGAACACCGGGGAGCTGTTTTTT.